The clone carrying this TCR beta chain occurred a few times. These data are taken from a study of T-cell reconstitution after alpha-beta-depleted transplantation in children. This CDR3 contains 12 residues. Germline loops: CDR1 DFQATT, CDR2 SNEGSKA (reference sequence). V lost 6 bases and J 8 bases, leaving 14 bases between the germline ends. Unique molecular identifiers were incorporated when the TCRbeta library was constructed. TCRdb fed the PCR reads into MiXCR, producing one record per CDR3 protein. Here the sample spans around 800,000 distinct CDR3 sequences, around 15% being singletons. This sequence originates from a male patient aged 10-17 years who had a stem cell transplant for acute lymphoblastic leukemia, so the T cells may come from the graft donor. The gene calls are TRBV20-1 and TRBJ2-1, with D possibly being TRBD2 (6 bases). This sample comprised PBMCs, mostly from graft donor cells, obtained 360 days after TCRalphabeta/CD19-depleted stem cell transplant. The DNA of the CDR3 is TGCAGTGCCGCCCGACTAGTCGATGAGCAGTTCTTC. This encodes CSAARLVDEQFF.